This TCR beta chain was recorded in a study of CD8 T cells in Susac syndrome. The overall study: Blood was drawn from patients with Susac syndrome. At that point, they were therapy-naive, on corticosteroids, or on intravenous immunoglobulin alone. Study outcomes and limitations: The study acknowledged a relatively small number of individuals in its TCR sequencing and HLA analysis. Across the total CD8+ repertoires, some 16 Susac-specific public clones were found. The CD8+ TEMRA repertoires yielded a few such clones.

TEMRA cells were enriched by FACS, and CD4+ and CD8+ T cells were negatively isolated. This clonotype was picked up one time. The antigen is undetermined. This CDR3 contains 15 residues. CDR1 and CDR2 (germline): SGHTA, FQGNSA. The junction had 4 bases not matched to a gene; V was cut back by 5 bases and J by 4 bases. RNA was extracted with the RNeasy kit, and a quantity of roughly 0.45 to 1 ug was reverse transcribed using random hexamers. Via MiXCR, TCRdb re-called the immunoSEQ multiplex PCR reads, giving one row per CDR3 protein. The repertoire includes approximately 25,000 distinct CDR3 sequences, roughly 95% of them detected once, and about 0.63% sits in the top ten.

The sequence was obtained from a human donor with Susac syndrome. The sample comprised CD8+ T cells from PBMCs. This rearrangement joins TRBV7-2 to TRBJ2-1, with 11 bases identical to TRBD2. The CDR3 DNA reads as TGTGCCAGCAGCCCAGCTAGCGGGGGGTACAATGAGCAGTTCTTC. Its protein product is CASSPASGGYNEQFF.